The rows below give T cell receptor beta chains drawn from one sample of a study of blood T cell repertoires in COVID-19. Sequencing used immunoSEQ multiplex PCR; TCRdb keeps in-frame clones, though not all of them. The sample includes approximately 290,000 clones, 75% to 90% of them seen just once. Material for sequencing was PBMCs or T cells enriched from blood (not recorded which). The receptors come from a woman aged 30 to 39 who had recovered from COVID-19. Each CDR3 is given with its conserved first and last residue. A D gene is named only where the DNA matches it firmly. The size entry is marked missing in some rows and otherwise reads once, few, many or a size class.

D gene,clone size,V gene,J gene,CDR3 DNA,CDR3 protein
.,.,TRBV6-6,TRBJ2-5,TGTGCCAGCAGGAGGGAGACCCAGTACTTC,CASRRETQYF
.,few,TRBV10-2,TRBJ2-7,TGCGCCAGCCGACCCCAGGGGATGTTCTCCTACGAGCAGTACTTC,CASRPQGMFSYEQYF
TRBD1,.,TRBV2,TRBJ2-3,TGTGCCAGCAGTGTGGAGACAGGGTGGGGAGATACGCAGTATTTT,CASSVETGWGDTQYF
.,.,TRBV4-1,TRBJ2-2,TGCGCCAGCAGCTCGACTAGTATAAACACCGGGGAGCTGTTTTTT,CASSSTSINTGELFF
.,.,TRBV30,TRBJ1-1,TGTGCCTGGAGTGTACTGGGGAGCACTGAAGCTTTCTTT,CAWSVLGSTEAFF
TRBD2,.,TRBV18,TRBJ2-7,TGTGCCAGCTCACCCGGGGGAGGCGGGGGCGAGCAGTACTTC,CASSPGGGGGEQYF
TRBD1,.,TRBV11-1,TRBJ2-2,TGTGCCAGCAGCTCGACAGGGTTCGTCGGCACCGGGGAGCTGTTTTTT,CASSSTGFVGTGELFF
.,.,TRBV4-2,TRBJ1-1,TGTGCCAGCAGCCAAGCAAAAATGAACACTGAAGCTTTCTTT,CASSQAKMNTEAFF
TRBD1,few,TRBV19,TRBJ1-5,TGTGCCAGTAGTAAACGACAGGGTCTCAGCAATCAGCCCCAGCATTTT,CASSKRQGLSNQPQHF
.,.,TRBV6-5,TRBJ1-6,TGTGCCAGCAGCCGACAAGATTCACCCCTCCACTTT,CASSRQDSPLHF
TRBD2,.,TRBV7-9,TRBJ2-1,TGTGCCAGCAGCTCGACTAGCGGGCCGTACAATGAGCAGTTCTTC,CASSSTSGPYNEQFF
.,.,TRBV18,TRBJ1-5,TGTGCCAGCTCACCAGCAACTGAAAATCGTCAGCCCCAGCATTTT,CASSPATENRQPQHF
.,.,TRBV5-6,TRBJ1-1,TGTGCCAGCAGCTTGTCGGGGGGGAACACTGAAGCTTTCTTT,CASSLSGGNTEAFF
.,.,TRBV6-5,TRBJ2-1,TGTGCCAGCTCTAAAAACTACAATGAGCAGTTCTTC,CASSKNYNEQFF
.,.,TRBV30,TRBJ1-5,TGTGCCTGGAGTGATCTTATTAGCAATCAGCCCCAGCATTTT,CAWSDLISNQPQHF
.,few,TRBV2,TRBJ1-6,TGTGCCAGCAGTGAACGGGCAGGGGCGAGTAATTCACCCCTCCACTTT,CASSERAGASNSPLHF
.,few,TRBV10-1,TRBJ2-7,TGCGCCAGCAGCCTAAGCTACGAGCAGTACTTC,CASSLSYEQYF
.,.,TRBV5-1,TRBJ1-2,TGCGCCAGCAGCTTGGGGGGGCGTGAAGGCTACACCTTC,CASSLGGREGYTF
TRBD1,.,TRBV9,TRBJ2-7,TGTGCCAGCAGCGCCGCCGGGACAGCTTACGAGCAGTACTTC,CASSAAGTAYEQYF
.,.,TRBV11-2,TRBJ1-2,TGTGCCAGCAGGCCCGGGGGGAACTATGGCTACACCTTC,CASRPGGNYGYTF
.,.,TRBV12-3/TRBV12-4,TRBJ1-1,TGTGCCAGCAGTTTAGCGCGGGTTAGAGCTTTCTTT,CASSLARVRAFF
.,.,TRBV28,TRBJ1-1,TGTGCCAGCAGCCTCCCTCCCCCAGACTTTGCTGAAGCTTTCTTT,CASSLPPPDFAEAFF
.,.,TRBV6-1,TRBJ1-5,TGTGCCAGCAGTGAATGGTGGAGTAATCAGCCCCAGCATTTT,CASSEWWSNQPQHF
TRBD1,.,TRBV27,TRBJ1-6,TGTGCCAGCAGTTTTACCGGGACAGGGAACTCCTATAATTCACCCCTCCACTTT,CASSFTGTGNSYNSPLHF
TRBD1,.,TRBV9,TRBJ1-1,TGTGCCAGCAGCGTAGCCCACGCAGGGGGCGAGGGGACTGAAGCTTTCTTT,CASSVAHAGGEGTEAFF
.,.,TRBV6-1,TRBJ1-4,TGTGCCAGCAGTGAATCCTCTAATGAAAAACTGTTTTTT,CASSESSNEKLFF
TRBD1,.,TRBV27,TRBJ1-2,TGTGCCAGCAGTTTATCTGCAGGGGGCCACCCAAACTATGGCTACACCTTC,CASSLSAGGHPNYGYTF
.,many,TRBV27,TRBJ2-7,TGTGCCAGCAGTCTAAGAAGGGGTCCCTACGAGCAGTACTTC,CASSLRRGPYEQYF
.,once,TRBV4-1,TRBJ2-3,TGCGCCAGCAGCCAAGATCCGGCAGGAGATACGCAGTATTTT,CASSQDPAGDTQYF
.,.,TRBV9,TRBJ2-3,TGTGCCAGCAGCGTAGTGGACTTACCCACAGATACGCAGTATTTT,CASSVVDLPTDTQYF
.,.,TRBV6-6,TRBJ1-2,TGTGCCAGCAGTCCCCCGATCCCCGGTCCCACGGTCTCCAACTATGGCTACACCTTC,CASSPPIPGPTVSNYGYTF
.,.,TRBV7-2,TRBJ2-3,TGTGCCAGCAGCTTAGATTTGGGCAGCTTCACAGATACGCAGTATTTT,CASSLDLGSFTDTQYF
.,.,TRBV10-2,TRBJ1-2,TGCGCCAGCAGTGGACCGGACCTTCGCGGGGGCTACACCTTC,CASSGPDLRGGYTF
TRBD2,.,TRBV7-3,TRBJ2-7,TGTGCCAGCAGCTTATCTGGCGGGAGTGGCTACGAGCAGTACTTC,CASSLSGGSGYEQYF
TRBD1,.,TRBV19,TRBJ1-6,TGTGCCAGTAGTCCCCGGGACAGGGTAACACCCCTCCACTTT,CASSPRDRVTPLHF
.,.,TRBV29-1,TRBJ1-1,TGCAGCGTTGAAGAGCCCGGGGGGGCAAGCACTGAAGCTTTCTTT,CSVEEPGGASTEAFF
.,.,TRBV28,TRBJ2-1,TGTGCCAGCAGAGACCCCGGGGTGCAGTTCTTC,CASRDPGVQFF
.,.,TRBV6-5,TRBJ1-1,TGTGCCAGCAGTTACTCGGACAGACTTGAAGCTTTCTTT,CASSYSDRLEAFF
TRBD1,.,TRBV28,TRBJ1-3,TGTGCCAGCAGTTTAACTCCACAGGGGGCTGGAAACACCATATATTTT,CASSLTPQGAGNTIYF
TRBD1,.,TRBV7-9,TRBJ2-1,TGTGCCAGCAGCTTAGTTGCGGCGGACAGGGGGCGAAATGAGCAGTTCTTC,CASSLVAADRGRNEQFF
.,.,TRBV2,TRBJ1-2,TGTGCCAGCAGTTCCCCGGGTCTTATTTCTTATGGCTACACCTTC,CASSSPGLISYGYTF
TRBD1,.,TRBV5-1,TRBJ1-1,TGCGCCAGCAGCCCCCGGGACAGGGTCACTGAAGCTTTCTTT,CASSPRDRVTEAFF
.,once,TRBV28,TRBJ1-5,TGTGCCAGCAAGCCAGGGATCAATCAGCCCCAGCATTTT,CASKPGINQPQHF
.,.,TRBV21-1,TRBJ1-2,TGTGCCAGCAGCTTCCCGGGACAGGGAAACTATGGCTACACCTTC,CASSFPGQGNYGYTF
TRBD1,few,TRBV18,TRBJ1-2,TGTGCCAGCTCGCCAGACAGGGGGCACGGCTATGGCTACACCTTC,CASSPDRGHGYGYTF
TRBD2,.,TRBV28,TRBJ2-7,TGTGCCAGCACCCCCGTCGCGGGAGTCCTCTACGAGCAGTACTTC,CASTPVAGVLYEQYF
.,.,TRBV27,TRBJ1-1,TGTGCCAGCAGTTCCCCCACACAGGGCCTTGAAGCTTTCTTT,CASSSPTQGLEAFF
.,.,TRBV30,TRBJ2-1,TGTGCCTGGGTCAAACAGGGCTATGAGCAGTTCTTC,CAWVKQGYEQFF
.,few,TRBV2,TRBJ1-4,TGTGCCAGCAGGAAAGTCAATCTACGGGAAAAACTGTTTTTT,CASRKVNLREKLFF
TRBD1,.,TRBV5-6,TRBJ2-3,TGTGCCAGCAGCTTTGGGGGACAGCCCGATAGGTATTTT,CASSFGGQPDRYF
.,few,TRBV6-4,TRBJ2-3,TGTGCCAGCAGTGACTCCTTGAGGAGTAGCACAGATACGCAGTATTTT,CASSDSLRSSTDTQYF
.,few,TRBV28,TRBJ1-4,TGTGCCAGCAGTCCCCTTGATGAAAAACTGTTTTTT,CASSPLDEKLFF
TRBD2,.,TRBV10-1,TRBJ2-3,TGCGCCAGCAGCAGAAGCGGGATACTAGGGATGAACACAGATACGCAGTATTTT,CASSRSGILGMNTDTQYF
.,.,TRBV3-1/TRBV3-2,TRBJ2-7,TGTGCCAGCAGCCCCTTTATAGCAGCCTACGAGCAGTACTTC,CASSPFIAAYEQYF
.,.,TRBV15,TRBJ1-1,TGTGCCACCAGCAGAGATAGGCAGGGTGAAGCTTTCTTT,CATSRDRQGEAFF
TRBD1,.,TRBV5-4,TRBJ2-3,TGTGCCAGCAGCTTATACCAGGGGGCAGATACGCAGTATTTT,CASSLYQGADTQYF
.,.,TRBV27,TRBJ2-5,TGTGCCAGCAGTCCCAGTTGGGGCTGGGGCGAGACCCAGTACTTC,CASSPSWGWGETQYF
TRBD2,.,TRBV11-2,TRBJ2-7,TGTGCCAGCAGCTTCGCCACCGGGACTAGCGGTTACGAGCAGTACTTC,CASSFATGTSGYEQYF
TRBD1,.,TRBV18,TRBJ1-2,TGTGCCAGCTCACCCGGACAGGGGCCAAAAGCTAACTATGGCTACACCTTC,CASSPGQGPKANYGYTF
.,.,TRBV27,TRBJ1-5,TGTGCCAGCAGTTCCTATCTACAGGGACGATATAGCAATCAGCCCCAGCATTTT,CASSSYLQGRYSNQPQHF